These 6 T cell receptor beta chains originate from one sample sequenced in a study of tumor and adjacent non-tumor tissue in lung cancer. The library came from three nested PCR rounds adapted from ARM-PCR protocols. TCRdb independently ran MiXCR on the multiplex PCR reads; one entry per CDR3 protein. The sample includes 200,000 or so distinct CDR3 sequences, about two thirds of them seen just once. No cell sorting was done before RNA was extracted from the tissue. The sequenced sample consisted of lung tumor tissue. All receptors derive from a man between 60 and 75 years old with non-small cell lung cancer.

V gene TRBV28 combines with J gene TRBJ1-5; D is ambiguous. V dropped 3 bases and J dropped 6 bases, with 12 bases sitting between them. The CDR3 is 14 residues long. Germline V gives CDR1 MDHEN, CDR2 SYDVKM. In DNA, the CDR3 is TGTGCCAGCAGTTTCGGAGGAAATGGTCAGCCCCAGCATTTT. It is translated as CASSFGGNGQPQHF.

The sample holds one count of this clonotype. The junction and the germline gene differ at one end; a read error may be behind it. The chain employs TRBV5-4 and TRBJ2-2; 9 positions agree with TRBD1. Germline CDR1 is SGHNT and CDR2 is YYREEE (reference sequence). The CDR3 consists of 16 residues. CDR3 amino acids: CASGYGTGRYTGELFF. The CDR3 DNA is TGTGCCAGCGGCTACGGGACAGGGAGGTACACCGGGGAACTGTTTTTT.

On this clonotype: This sequence may be a read error, since a much larger clone differs from it by one base. The rearrangement uses TRBV29-1 and TRBJ2-2; possible D gene TRBD2, 6 bases. In germline, CDR1 is SQVTM, CDR2 ANQGSEA. V was clipped by 4 bases and J by 0 bases, with 9 bases between them. The CDR3 contains 14 residues. CDR3: CSVGGVTNTGELFF. The CDR3 nucleotides read TGCAGCGTTGGGGGGGTAACGAACACCGGGGAGCTGTTTTTT.

Regarding this clonotype: One end of the junction varies from germline; a read error may be responsible. CDR3 residues: CSSSLDPGQFTEAFF. The CDR3 DNA reads as TGTTCCAGCAGCTTAGATCCTGGACAGTTTACTGAAGCTTTCTTT. The V gene is TRBV11-2, the J gene TRBJ1-1; D might be TRBD1 (6 bases). CDR1 and CDR2 from the germline V gene are SGHAT and FQNNGV. The CDR3 runs 15 residues.

Concerning this clonotype: Compared with germline, one end of the junction differs, possibly owing to a read error. The rearrangement uses TRBV4-3 and TRBJ1-2, with D maybe TRBD1 (6 bases). There are 16 residues in the CDR3. Germline V lookup: CDR1 LGHNA, CDR2 YSLEER. CDR3 DNA: TGCGCCAACAGCCAAGGGGGGGGCGCTCGATACTATGGCCACACCTTC. Translation: CANSQGGGARYYGHTF.

As concerns this clonotype: The germline gene is not matched at one end of the junction; a read error may be the cause. The chain combines TRBV11-2 with TRBJ2-5; a weak D match, TRBD2 (7 bases). Germline V CDR1 and CDR2: SGHAT, FQNNGV. The CDR3 is made up of 14 amino acids. Here the CDR3 DNA reads TGTGCCAGTAGCTGGGGGGGGGCAGGGGAGACCCAGTACTTC. Its protein product is CASSWGGAGETQYF. Supplemented by reference TRBV11-2 and TRBJ2-5, the full variable domain reads EAGVAQSPRYKIIEKRQSVAFWCNPISGHATLYWYQQILGQGPKLLIQFQNNGVVDDSQLPKDRFSAERLKGVDSTLKIQPAKLEDSAVYLCASSWGGAGETQYFGPGTRLLVL.